This entry lists 30 T cell receptor beta chains sequenced from one sample in a study of blood T cell repertoires in COVID-19. Sequenced by immunoSEQ multiplex PCR; TCRdb stores in-frame clones only, minus some. Here the sample spans roughly 130,000 clones, just under 85% being singletons. The specimen sequenced was PBMCs or T cells enriched from blood (not recorded which). All receptors derive from a woman aged 45-65 years with acute COVID-19.

This chain links TRBV6-6 with TRBJ1-3, with D tentatively TRBD1 (6 bases). The CDR3 is 13 residues long. Per germline, CDR1 MNHNY and CDR2 SVGAGI (reference sequence). Trimming cost V 6 bases and J 1 base, with 7 bases left between them. DNA for the CDR3: TGTGCCAGCAGAGGGGGTTCTGGAAACACCATATATTTT. Residues: CASRGGSGNTIYF.

The chain recombines TRBV24-1 with TRBJ1-5; a weak D match, TRBD1 (6 bases). With 3 bases removed from V and 3 bases from J, the gap between germline ends came to 8 bases. The CDR3 consists of 14 residues. CDR1 and CDR2 (germline): KGHDR, SFDVKD. The CDR3 sequence is CATSDGGANQPQHF. CDR3 coding DNA: TGTGCCACCAGTGATGGGGGCGCCAATCAGCCCCAGCATTTT.

This chain joins TRBV11-2 and TRBJ1-1; 8 bases align to TRBD1. There are 18 residues in the CDR3. V shed 0 bases, J shed 5 bases, and the junction held 14 bases outside the gene matches. Germline V gene lookup returns CDR1 SGHAT and CDR2 FQNNGV. The DNA of the CDR3 is TGTGCCAGCAGCTTAGAAGATATTACAGGGGGAGTCTGGACTGAAGCTTTCTTT. Its protein is CASSLEDITGGVWTEAFF.

The V gene is TRBV9, the J gene TRBJ2-1; TRBD2 matches at 11 bases. The germline V gene has CDR1 SGDLS and CDR2 YYNGEE. The junction had 3 bases not matched to a gene; V was cut back by 3 bases and J by 4 bases. The CDR3 has 15 residues. The CDR3 reads CASSEGLAEYNEQFF. The CDR3 region has the DNA TGTGCCAGCAGCGAGGGACTAGCGGAATACAATGAGCAGTTCTTC. The full variable domain, its missing parts supplied by reference TRBV9 and TRBJ2-1, is DSGVTQTPKHLITATGQRVTLRCSPRSGDLSVYWYQQSLDQGLQFLIQYYNGEERAKGNILERFSAQQFPDLHSELNLSSLELGDSALYFCASSEGLAEYNEQFFGPGTRLTVL.

The chain employs TRBV7-9 and TRBJ2-1; 10 positions agree with TRBD1. The CDR3 has 15 amino acids. Germline values: CDR1 SEHNR, CDR2 FQNEAQ (reference sequence). After removal of 3 bases from V and 3 bases from J, the junction contained 2 bases not matched to a gene. Written as DNA, the CDR3 is TGTGCCAGCAGCTTGGGACAGGGGAACTACAATGAGCAGTTCTTC. Its translation: CASSLGQGNYNEQFF.

The chain recombines TRBV27 with TRBJ1-1; D remains ambiguous. CDR3 length: 15 amino acids. Germline V gene sequence: CDR1 MNHEY, CDR2 SMNVEV (reference sequence). V lost 1 base, J lost 1 base, and 10 bases lay in between. The CDR3 bases are TGTGCCAGCAGTTTATATTCGAGGGCGAACACTGAAGCTTTCTTT. This codes for CASSLYSRANTEAFF.

The chain carries TRBV4-3 and TRBJ1-1; D gene uncertain. Germline V gene lookup returns CDR1 LGHNA and CDR2 YSLEER. This CDR3 spans 14 amino acids. Trimming took 3 bases from V and 2 from J, leaving 10 bases between them. The CDR3 loop reads CASSQYTVNTEAFF. The CDR3 bases are TGCGCCAGCAGCCAGTATACAGTTAACACTGAAGCTTTCTTT.

This sequence joins TRBV18 and TRBJ2-3; D is undetermined. V was trimmed by 1 base and J by 3 bases, leaving 5 bases between them. The CDR3 spans 13 residues. Looked up from germline, CDR1 is KGHSH and CDR2 is LQKENI. The CDR3 loop is CASSPRRTDTQYF. The DNA of the CDR3 is TGTGCCAGCTCACCACGCAGAACAGATACGCAGTATTTT.

The rearrangement links TRBV5-4 to TRBJ2-2, with D possibly being TRBD2 (5 bases). Germline CDR1 and CDR2: SGHNT and YYREEE (reference sequence). CDR3 size: 14 residues. Trimming pared 3 bases from V and 7 bases from J, leaving 13 bases between. The CDR3 bases are TGTGCCAGCAGCTGGAAGGACCGGGGCGGGGAGCTGTTTTTT. This encodes CASSWKDRGGELFF.

This clone was counted a single time. The genes are TRBV15 and TRBJ2-1; no firm D call. The CDR3 contains 15 residues. Germline CDR1 and CDR2: LNHNV and YYDKDF (reference sequence). V gave up 2 bases and J gave up 5 bases, with 13 bases separating them. The CDR3 nucleotides read TGTGCCACCAGCAGACCTAGGATGGCAGACAATGAGCAGTTCTTC. It translates to CATSRPRMADNEQFF.

Written as DNA, the CDR3 is TGTGCCAGCAGCTCATACGCGGAGGCCGAGACCCAGTACTTC. It yields the protein CASSSYAEAETQYF. The J gene is TRBJ2-5, the V gene TRBV5-4; perhaps TRBD2 as D (5 bases). Germline V lookup: CDR1 SGHNT, CDR2 YYREEE (reference sequence). The CDR3 contains 14 residues. V was clipped by 3 bases and J by 5 bases, with 14 bases between them.

About this clone itself: The conserved phenylalanine or tryptophan normally closing the CDR3 is absent here, so this likely arose from a read error. The DNA is omitted, as the CDR3 cannot be located on it reliably, and the CDR3 follows TCRdb's listing. This rearrangement joins TRBV21-1 to TRBJ2-7; TRBD1 is the table's D call, not checked against the DNA. TRBV21-1 is noted as a pseudogene. The CDR3 is 9 residues long, counting both termini. The CDR3 spells CASSRPDRA.

The gene calls are TRBV1 and TRBJ2-3; TRBD2, the table's D call, was not compared with the DNA. TRBV1 constitutes a pseudogene. The CDR3 covers 20 residues. The DNA of the CDR3 is TGCACCAGCAGCCAAGTCACTCTTGGGGCGGGAGGGAGAAGCACAGATACGCAGTATTTT. Its translation is CTSSQVTLGAGGRSTDTQYF.

This clone was detected once. The V gene is TRBV28, the J gene TRBJ2-4, with TRBD1 matching 8 bases. This CDR3 contains 17 residues. CDR1 and CDR2 from the germline V gene are MDHEN and SYDVKM. V trimming: 4 bases; J trimming: 3 bases; junction bases outside the gene matches: 11. The CDR3 loop reads CASSSSGTGVSKNIQYF. The CDR3 nucleotides are TGTGCCAGCAGTTCGTCCGGGACAGGAGTGAGCAAAAACATTCAGTACTTC.

Here the CDR3 reads CARDKKNTEAFF. The CDR3 DNA follows: TGTGCCAGGGACAAGAAGAACACTGAAGCTTTCTTT. J is TRBJ1-1 and V is TRBV2, with TRBD1 as a possible D gene (5 bases). CDR3 size: 12 residues. Germline CDR1 is SNHLY and CDR2 is FYNNEI. The V gene lost 9 bases and the J gene lost 1 base, with 9 bases spanning the gap.

The CDR3 DNA reads TGTGCCAGCAGTTACTCAGGGAGGGGTGGTATTGAGCAGTTCTTC. This translates into CASSYSGRGGIEQFF. The chain joins TRBV6-2 or TRBV6-3 to TRBJ2-1; 7 bases line up with TRBD2. The germline gives CDR1 MNHEY, CDR2 SVGEGT. The CDR3 extends over 15 amino acids. V gave up 0 bases and J gave up 9 bases; unmatched junction bases: 8.

This chain uses TRBV27 with TRBJ1-2; TRBD1 aligns across 10 bases. J was trimmed by 7 bases and V by 6 bases; bases with no gene match: 8. The CDR3 contains 14 residues. In germline, CDR1 is MNHEY, CDR2 SMNVEV (reference sequence). The CDR3 protein is CASRSTGTGVGYTF. For the CDR3, the DNA is TGTGCCAGCAGGTCTACCGGGACAGGGGTTGGCTACACCTTC.

V and J are TRBV3-1 (or the pseudogene TRBV3-2) and TRBJ1-2; D may be TRBD1 (6 bases). This CDR3 is 14 amino acids long. Germline V gene data show CDR1 as LGHDT and CDR2 as YNNKEL (reference sequence). The V end was cut by 0 bases, the J end by 5 bases, with 10 bases between. The CDR3 loop reads CASSQDRGLYGYTF. As DNA, the CDR3 is TGTGCCAGCAGCCAAGACAGGGGATTGTATGGCTACACCTTC.

This rearrangement joins TRBV6-2 or TRBV6-3 to TRBJ2-3; TRBD1 agrees at 11 bases. The V segment lost 0 bases and the J segment 1 base; nucleotides outside the gene matches: 12. The CDR3 runs to 20 residues. CDR1 and CDR2 from the germline V gene are MNHEY and SVGEGT. The CDR3 sequence: CASSYSSRGQGGLGTDTQYF. The CDR3 DNA is TGTGCCAGCAGTTACTCGAGCCGGGGACAGGGGGGCTTGGGCACAGATACGCAGTATTTT.

The V call is TRBV3-1 (or the pseudogene TRBV3-2), the J call TRBJ2-2; 9 bases match TRBD2. From germline, CDR1 is LGHDT and CDR2 YNNKEL (reference sequence). The CDR3 loop spans 15 amino acids. The V segment lost 1 base and the J segment 7 bases; nucleotides outside the gene matches: 4. The CDR3 protein is CASSQGPAGGGELFF. The CDR3 region has the DNA TGTGCCAGCAGCCAAGGGCCAGCGGGAGGCGGGGAGCTGTTTTTT.

This rearrangement joins TRBV5-1 to TRBJ2-1, with a possible D match to TRBD2 (5 bases). V lost 0 bases and J 5 bases, leaving 15 bases between the germline ends. Germline V lookup: CDR1 SGHRS, CDR2 YFSETQ. The CDR3 loop spans 16 amino acids. The CDR3 reads CASSLVAGGLDNEQFF. The CDR3 DNA is TGCGCCAGCAGCTTGGTTGCAGGAGGACTGGACAATGAGCAGTTCTTC.

The rearrangement joins TRBV19 to TRBJ2-7; weak D call: TRBD1 (6 bases). Trimming took off 0 bases at V and 4 bases at J, with 13 bases between the two ends. Germline V gives CDR1 LNHDA, CDR2 SQIVND (reference sequence). CDR3 length: 15 amino acids. CDR3 residues: CASSIDNRADYEQYF. The CDR3 region has the DNA TGTGCCAGTAGTATAGATAACAGGGCGGATTACGAGCAGTACTTC.

The V gene is TRBV9, the J gene TRBJ2-2; 8 bases map to TRBD2. Germline assignment: CDR1 SGDLS and CDR2 YYNGEE. V was clipped by 1 base and J by 4 bases; unmatched bases: 6. The CDR3 totals 16 residues. The CDR3: CASSVTSGSRTGELFF. The CDR3 DNA is TGTGCCAGCAGCGTAACCAGCGGGAGTCGCACCGGGGAGCTGTTTTTT.

The J gene is TRBJ2-4, the V gene TRBV5-1; a possible D gene is TRBD2 (6 bases). Germline assignment: CDR1 SGHRS and CDR2 YFSETQ. Between the trimmed V and J ends, which lost 2 bases and 5 bases, there was a span of 8 bases. CDR3 length equals 13 residues. The CDR3 loop reads CASSFGGENIQYF. Written as DNA, the CDR3 is TGCGCCAGCAGCTTTGGAGGGGAAAACATTCAGTACTTC.

The rearrangement uses TRBV7-9 and TRBJ2-1, with 9 bases lining up with TRBD2. The germline V gene encodes CDR1 SEHNR and CDR2 FQNEAQ (reference sequence). The V segment lost 5 bases and the J segment 4 bases; nucleotides outside the gene matches: 9. The CDR3 loop spans 16 amino acids. The CDR3 sequence is CASSRNLAGRYNEQFF. The DNA of the CDR3 is TGTGCCAGCAGCCGCAATCTAGCGGGACGATACAATGAGCAGTTCTTC.

The chain employs TRBV15 and TRBJ2-2; no definite D call. The CDR3 runs to 14 residues. Germline V gene data show CDR1 as LNHNV and CDR2 as YYDKDF (reference sequence). V was clipped by 0 bases and J by 7 bases, with 9 bases between them. The CDR3 spells CATSRDSAVGELFF. The CDR3 bases are TGTGCCACCAGCAGAGACAGCGCCGTCGGGGAGCTGTTTTTT.

This chain uses TRBV6-5 with TRBJ2-7; a weak D match, TRBD2 (6 bases). Per the germline V gene, CDR1 is MNHEY and CDR2 is SVGAGI. The CDR3 runs to 11 residues. Trimming shortened V by 6 bases and J by 3 bases, and 6 bases separated the two germline ends. The CDR3 sequence: CASREGYEQYF. The CDR3 DNA follows: TGTGCCAGCAGGGAGGGCTACGAGCAGTACTTC.

The chain combines TRBV29-1 with TRBJ1-2; 7 bases line up with TRBD1. V lost 5 bases and J lost 8; bases outside the gene matches: 11. The CDR3 sequence is 13 residues long. Germline V lookup: CDR1 SQVTM, CDR2 ANQGSEA. Here the CDR3 DNA reads TGCAGCGTTTCTGACAGGGTTGTAGGCGGCTACACCTTC. Protein product: CSVSDRVVGGYTF.

This chain uses TRBV15 with TRBJ2-7; weak D call: TRBD2 (5 bases). Germline CDR1 is LNHNV and CDR2 is YYDKDF (reference sequence). The CDR3 has 15 residues. Trimming removed 1 base at V and 5 bases at J, with 15 bases between. This chain's CDR3 is CATSRGPGMGNEQYF. CDR3 DNA: TGTGCCACCAGCAGAGGACCCGGGATGGGCAACGAGCAGTACTTC.

This sequence joins TRBV7-8 and TRBJ1-5; D remains unclear. The V end lost 1 base, the J end lost 1 base, and 14 bases lay between the germline ends. Germline lookup yields CDR1 SGHVS and CDR2 FQNEAQ. The CDR3 extends over 17 amino acids. For the CDR3, the DNA is TGTGCCAGCAGCTTAGGGGCCGGGGTACGGAGCAATCAGCCCCAGCATTTT. It translates to CASSLGAGVRSNQPQHF.